The 20 T cell receptor beta chains given below trace back to one sample, sequenced in a study of monozygotic twins with inflammatory bowel disease (dated by TCRdb to between 2018 and 2021). To prepare the library, 5' RACE was applied. Sequencer: Illumina HiSeq 2500. Once TCRdb had reprocessed the reads, it stored one entry per CDR3 protein sequence and supplied no DNA. The sample has a few hundred thousand distinct CDR3 sequences on record. Under 3% of the sample rests with the top ten. The sample comprised blood. These receptors originate from a human donor with ulcerative colitis or Crohn's disease, or a healthy co-twin of an affected twin (not recorded which).

This chain connects TRBV6-6 to TRBJ2-3; TCRdb returns TRBD1, unconfirmable since there is no DNA. This CDR3 region has 11 residues. The germline V gene has CDR1 MNHNY and CDR2 SVGAGI (reference sequence). CDR3 in amino acids: CASSQAPTQYF.

The chain carries TRBV7-9 and TRBJ2-3. This CDR3 has 14 amino acids. In germline, CDR1 is SEHNR, CDR2 FQNEAQ (reference sequence). The CDR3 loop reads CASSPRVNTDTQYF.

The chain employs TRBV20-1 and TRBJ2-1; TCRdb's assignment of TRBD2 cannot be checked, as there is no DNA. The CDR3 has 16 amino acids. CDR1 DFQATT and CDR2 SNEGSKA come from the germline V gene (reference sequence). The CDR3: CSADGTSGNGYNEQFF.

The chain couples TRBV28 to TRBJ2-5; there is no DNA to check the TCRdb D call of TRBD1. The CDR3 consists of 14 residues. Per the germline V gene, CDR1 is MDHEN and CDR2 is SYDVKM. CDR3 in amino acids: CASSRPGSGETQYF.

The chain's CDR3 is CSASSDVMGGSPQHF. The chain links TRBV20-1 to TRBJ1-5; as DNA is missing, the TRBD1 call by TCRdb cannot be tested. Germline loops: CDR1 DFQATT, CDR2 SNEGSKA (reference sequence). CDR3 length: 15 amino acids.

V usage is TRBV5-4 and J usage is TRBJ1-2. The CDR3 runs 14 residues. Germline loops: CDR1 SGHNT, CDR2 YYREEE (reference sequence). The chain's CDR3 is CASSQVDSNYGYTF.

The chain couples TRBV9 to TRBJ2-2. Germline lookup yields CDR1 SGDLS and CDR2 YYNGEE. CDR3 length equals 12 residues. The CDR3 protein is CASSAEVGELFF.

This chain links TRBV3-1 with TRBJ2-1. This CDR3 region has 14 residues. Per the germline V gene, CDR1 is LGHDT and CDR2 is YNNKEL (reference sequence). The CDR3 is CASTHSFSYNEQFF.

The rearrangement joins TRBV24-1 to TRBJ1-5. The CDR3 covers 17 residues. Per germline, CDR1 KGHDR and CDR2 SFDVKD. The CDR3 loop is CATSDLGGERCNQPQHF.

This chain joins TRBV7-2 and TRBJ2-4; TCRdb names TRBD2, which stays unverified in the absence of DNA. CDR1 and CDR2 from the germline V gene are SGHTA and FQGNSA. The CDR3 sequence is 14 residues long. The CDR3 sequence: CASSLGLAGEIQYF.

J is TRBJ1-5 and V is TRBV20-1. Germline lookup yields CDR1 DFQATT and CDR2 SNEGSKA (reference sequence). The CDR3 runs to 14 residues. The CDR3 sequence is CSASRPWSNQPQHF.

The chain employs TRBV27 and TRBJ2-1; TCRdb designates TRBD1, a call that cannot be tested without DNA. Looked up from germline, CDR1 is MNHEY and CDR2 is SMNVEV (reference sequence). The CDR3 spans 16 residues. CDR3 loop: CASSSQGVGGRGEQFF.

This rearrangement joins TRBV20-1 to TRBJ2-1; absent DNA, TCRdb's TRBD2 call cannot be checked. The CDR3 has 16 residues. Per the germline V gene, CDR1 is DFQATT and CDR2 is SNEGSKA (reference sequence). CDR3 sequence: CSASWLAGGAIGEQFF.

The chain employs TRBV28 and TRBJ2-7; as DNA is missing, the TRBD1 call by TCRdb cannot be tested. Germline lookup yields CDR1 MDHEN and CDR2 SYDVKM. The CDR3 has 17 residues. Here the CDR3 reads CASSSLFRDRGTYEQYF.

The J gene is TRBJ1-1, the V gene TRBV27; TCRdb outputs TRBD1, but without DNA this stays unchecked. This CDR3 is 16 amino acids long. The germline gives CDR1 MNHEY, CDR2 SMNVEV (reference sequence). The CDR3 protein is CASISRSVQGVQGAFF.

The V and J genes are TRBV7-2 and TRBJ2-3; TCRdb's assignment of TRBD1 cannot be checked, as there is no DNA. CDR1 is SGHTA, CDR2 FQGNSA, per germline. The CDR3 is 15 amino acids. Here the CDR3 reads CASSLGQSLSDTQYF.

The J gene is TRBJ1-2, the V gene TRBV9. CDR1 SGDLS and CDR2 YYNGEE come from the germline V gene. The CDR3 is made up of 15 amino acids. The CDR3 loop is CASSVQVGVNYGYTF.

The V gene is TRBV18, the J gene TRBJ2-7; the TCRdb call, TRBD2, lacks DNA for checking. The CDR3 contains 18 residues. CDR1 KGHSH and CDR2 LQKENI come from the germline V gene. The CDR3: CASSPLAILAESSYEQYF.

The J gene is TRBJ1-6, the V gene TRBV7-2; absent DNA, TCRdb's TRBD1 call cannot be checked. This CDR3 is 17 amino acids long. Germline CDR1 is SGHTA and CDR2 is FQGNSA. The CDR3 region is CASSLVPRGLGNSPLHF.

The CDR3 spells CASSQGDSEIQYF. The chain employs TRBV4-1 and TRBJ2-4; without DNA, the TCRdb call of TRBD1 cannot be checked. The CDR3 has 13 residues. Germline CDR1 is MGHRA and CDR2 is YSYEKL.